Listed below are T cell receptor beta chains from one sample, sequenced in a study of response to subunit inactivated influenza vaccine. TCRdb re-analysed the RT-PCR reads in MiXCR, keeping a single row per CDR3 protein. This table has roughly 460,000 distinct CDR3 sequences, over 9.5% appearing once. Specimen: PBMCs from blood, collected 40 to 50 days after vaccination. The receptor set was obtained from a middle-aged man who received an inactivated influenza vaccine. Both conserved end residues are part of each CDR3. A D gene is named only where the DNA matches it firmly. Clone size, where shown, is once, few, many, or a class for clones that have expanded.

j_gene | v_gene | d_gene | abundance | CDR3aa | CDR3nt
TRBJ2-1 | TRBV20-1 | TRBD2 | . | CSARSIAGGGDNEQFF | TGCAGTGCTAGATCGATAGCGGGGGGCGGGGACAATGAGCAGTTCTTC
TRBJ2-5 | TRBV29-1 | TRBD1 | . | CSVDGTGLETQYF | TGCAGCGTTGACGGGACAGGGTTGGAGACCCAGTACTTC
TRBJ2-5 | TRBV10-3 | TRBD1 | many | CAIRRTGSEETQYF | TGTGCCATCAGACGGACAGGGTCCGAAGAGACCCAGTACTTC
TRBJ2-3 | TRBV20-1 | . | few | CSATQGTANTDTQYF | TGCAGTGCTACCCAAGGGACGGCGAACACAGATACGCAGTATTTT
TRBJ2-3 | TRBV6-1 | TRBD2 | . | CASSPPSGGSTDTQYF | TGTGCCAGCAGTCCCCCCAGCGGGGGAAGCACAGATACGCAGTATTTT
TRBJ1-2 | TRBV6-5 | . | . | CASSYSFEGSYGYTF | TGTGCCAGCAGTTACTCTTTCGAGGGGTCCTATGGCTACACCTTC
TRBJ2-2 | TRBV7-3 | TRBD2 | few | CASSLGLAGGGELFF | TGTGCCAGCAGCTTGGGGCTAGCGGGAGGCGGGGAGCTGTTTTTT
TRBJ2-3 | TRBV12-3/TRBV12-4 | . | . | CASSFAERGTDTQYF | TGTGCCAGCAGTTTCGCTGAGCGTGGCACAGATACGCAGTATTTT
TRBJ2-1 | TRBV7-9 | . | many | CASSELNNEQFF | TGTGCCAGCAGCGAATTGAACAATGAGCAGTTCTTC
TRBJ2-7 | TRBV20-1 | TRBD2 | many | CSARVRGGGYEQYF | TGCAGTGCTAGAGTGCGGGGGGGCGGCTACGAGCAGTACTTC
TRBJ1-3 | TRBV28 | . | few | CASSEGTGNTIYF | TGTGCCAGCAGTGAGGGTACTGGAAACACCATATATTTT
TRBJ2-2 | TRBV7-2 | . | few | CASSLARQGPGGTGELFF | TGTGCCAGCAGCTTAGCACGGCAGGGGCCGGGTGGCACCGGGGAGCTGTTTTTT
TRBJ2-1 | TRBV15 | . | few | CATSRPGGYNEQFF | TGTGCCACCAGTAGACCCGGGGGATACAATGAGCAGTTCTTC
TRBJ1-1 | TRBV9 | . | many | CASSPPGNTEAFF | TGTGCCAGCAGCCCGCCGGGGAACACTGAAGCTTTCTTT